A selection of T cell receptor beta chains follows, all from one sample in a study of blood T cell repertoires in COVID-19. Produced via immunoSEQ multiplex PCR; TCRdb's table is partial and in-frame only. The sample records about 24,000 clones, 65% to 85% being singletons. Sequenced input: peripheral blood. The receptors stem from a man aged 50 to 60 with COVID-19, enrolled during active disease. CDR3s include the opening cysteine and the closing phenylalanine or tryptophan. D genes are given only for firm matches.

>TRBD1|TRBJ2-7|TRBV5-1
CASSPRTGGSYEQYF
>-|TRBJ1-2|TRBV19
CASSIGQRNGYTF
>TRBD1|TRBJ1-5|TRBV3-1/TRBV3-2
CASSPGTGDQPQHF
>-|TRBJ1-6|TRBV27
CASRPSMDSPLHF
>TRBD1|TRBJ1-1|TRBV29-1
CSVDRQGLNTEAFF
>TRBD1|TRBJ1-1|TRBV3-1/TRBV3-2
CASRSTGPSTEAFF
>TRBD1|TRBJ2-7|TRBV4-2
CASSRDRGGYEQYF
>-|TRBJ2-1|TRBV21-1
CASSKGLAGEEVLNEQFF
>-|TRBJ1-3|TRBV19
CASSQGRNTIYF
>TRBD1|TRBJ1-4|TRBV4-1
CASSQHDRATNEKLFF
>TRBD1|TRBJ1-2|TRBV5-1
CASSDRTGTGYTF
>TRBD1|TRBJ2-2|TRBV19
CASRKGAETGELFF
>-|TRBJ1-5|TRBV11-3
CASSFVGAGEEPQHF
>-|TRBJ2-2|TRBV30
CAWRYNTGELFF
>TRBD2|TRBJ2-7|TRBV7-3
CASSLGGGLSYEQYF
>-|TRBJ1-1|TRBV7-3
CASSPNTNTEAFF
>TRBD1|TRBJ1-4|TRBV6-5
CASRGQEGNEKLFF
>-|TRBJ1-1|TRBV29-1
CSVELMGRGTEAFF
>TRBD2|TRBJ2-5|TRBV11-2
CASSNRLAGLVGTQYF
>-|TRBJ1-4|TRBV11-2
CASSSYRGRGEKLFF
>TRBD1|TRBJ1-1|TRBV18
CASSPGQGMANTEAFF
>-|TRBJ2-1|TRBV10-1
CASSFAGSGEQFF
>-|TRBJ1-1|TRBV6-5
CASGLGSSNTEAFF
>-|TRBJ2-5|TRBV5-6
CASSLYRGGQETQYF
>-|TRBJ2-3|TRBV10-3
CAISGTGGLTDTQYF
>-|TRBJ1-2|TRBV28
CASNARVYGYTF
>-|TRBJ2-2|TRBV6-5
CASSNRVDTGELFF
>TRBD2|TRBJ2-7|TRBV6-2/TRBV6-3
CASSLAGGLSYEQYF
>TRBD1|TRBJ1-5|TRBV11-3
CASSRQGDQPQHF
>-|TRBJ2-3|TRBV5-1
CASSLDPLEGGHYTQYF
>-|TRBJ2-7|TRBV18
CASSPRPETYEQYF
>-|TRBJ2-5|TRBV5-6
CASSTGLSETQYF
>-|TRBJ1-2|TRBV25-1
CASSWGLSYGYTF
>TRBD2|TRBJ2-1|TRBV5-1
CASSLLGTSGYNEQFF
>-|TRBJ1-1|TRBV19
CASSTPGTPNTEAFF
>-|TRBJ2-7|TRBV15
CATSREPGGSYEQYF
>-|TRBJ2-7|TRBV3-1/TRBV3-2
CASSQLGGSYEQYF
>-|TRBJ1-2|TRBV5-1
CASSAYGGDYGYTF
>-|TRBJ2-6|TRBV5-4
CASSLPAGTGANVLTF
>-|TRBJ1-6|TRBV6-5
CASSLTARSPLHF
>-|TRBJ2-5|TRBV20-1
CSASAFDQETQYF
>-|TRBJ1-1|TRBV24-1
CATSSHTEAFF
>TRBD2|TRBJ2-1|TRBV9
CASAGRQRGDYNEQFF
>-|TRBJ2-7|TRBV30
CAWSHSGLSYEQYF
>TRBD1|TRBJ1-2|TRBV27
CASSRRTGDYGYTF
>TRBD1|TRBJ1-2|TRBV6-1
CASSELEGADSGYTF
>-|TRBJ2-1|TRBV11-3
CASSKWEDYNEQFF
>-|TRBJ2-1|TRBV7-3
CASSLEGGASHNEQFF
>TRBD2|TRBJ2-7|TRBV3-1/TRBV3-2
CASSQASSGGGQYF
>TRBD1|TRBJ1-1|TRBV20-1
CSASEQGAAANTEAFF
>-|TRBJ2-7|TRBV5-6
CASSPGSVTFYEQYF
>TRBD2|TRBJ2-1|TRBV20-1
CSASLSSGRAREQFF
>-|TRBJ1-2|TRBV28
CASSFPPSAGTLDGYTF
>-|TRBJ1-2|TRBV5-4
CASSRSDRSRGYTF
>TRBD2|TRBJ2-3|TRBV6-1
CASSEGTSGGADTQYF
>-|TRBJ2-3|TRBV6-1
CASSEQGGRTDTQYF
>TRBD1|TRBJ2-7|TRBV6-5
CASSQEGQGLEQYF
>-|TRBJ1-2|TRBV12-3/TRBV12-4
CASSPSNYGYTF
>-|TRBJ1-5|TRBV5-6
CASSIRDQPQHF